Presented here are 5 T cell receptor beta chains from one specimen sequenced in a study of cytomegalovirus exposure and HLA in healthy donors. The PCR made use of 60 Vbeta and 13 Jbeta primers. Here immunoSEQ multiplex PCR was the method, and the copy in TCRdb shows in-frame clones only, minus some. This table holds around 100,000 clones, 80% to 90% found once. Sequenced: PBMCs. The receptors were sampled from a woman aged 18-29 years in good health and CMV-seropositive.

This chain joins TRBV19 and TRBJ1-5; 10 nucleotides agree with TRBD1. With 3 bases clipped from V and 4 bases from J, the junction kept 3 bases outside the gene matches. CDR1 and CDR2 from the germline V gene are LNHDA and SQIVND (reference sequence). The CDR3 covers 15 residues. The CDR3: CASSIDRGHNQPQHF. In DNA, the CDR3 is TGTGCCAGTAGTATTGACAGGGGGCATAATCAGCCCCAGCATTTT.

The chain joins TRBV6-5 to TRBJ1-6; D possibly corresponds to TRBD1 (6 bases). The CDR3 runs to 14 residues. Germline V CDR1 and CDR2: MNHEY, SVGAGI. The germline V and J ends were trimmed by 6 bases and 3 bases, with 9 bases remaining between them. Here the CDR3 reads CASRRQDYNSPLHF. Written as DNA, the CDR3 is TGTGCCAGCAGACGACAGGACTATAATTCACCCCTCCACTTT.

V usage is TRBV7-9 and J usage is TRBJ1-3; D call uncertain. V gave up 5 bases and J gave up 0 bases, with 5 bases separating them. The CDR3 runs to 13 residues. The germline CDR1 and CDR2 sequences are SEHNR and FQNEAQ (reference sequence). CDR3 in DNA: TGTGCCAGCAGCAGAGACTCTGGAAACACCATATATTTT. Its protein product is CASSRDSGNTIYF.

V gene TRBV2 combines with J gene TRBJ2-7; D unresolved. V was cut by 4 bases and J by 2 bases, with 3 bases left in between. Germline loops: CDR1 SNHLY, CDR2 FYNNEI. This CDR3 comprises 11 residues. Here the CDR3 reads CASSAPYEQYF. CDR3 DNA sequence: TGTGCCAGCAGTGCTCCCTACGAGCAGTACTTC.

The chain links TRBV28 to TRBJ1-1; TRBD1 aligns across 7 bases. Germline V gene lookup returns CDR1 MDHEN and CDR2 SYDVKM. After removal of 6 bases from V and 0 bases from J, the junction contained 4 bases not matched to a gene. The CDR3 sequence is 14 residues long. This CDR3 is CASRTGSLNTEAFF. The CDR3 DNA reads as TGTGCCAGCAGGACAGGGTCGTTGAACACTGAAGCTTTCTTT.